The T cell receptor beta chain under discussion was sequenced for a study of blood T cells in healthy people across ages. The use of a sample-barcoded 5' primer and a J-beta primer mix characterized a second PCR of 7 to 11 cycles. Each sample provided no less than 3 million CDR3-containing paired-end reads. In TCRdb, the 5' RACE reads were re-called with MiXCR into one record per CDR3 protein. This sample has 600,000 to 900,000 distinct CDR3 sequences; about a quarter occur once, and the top ten carry approximately 2.9%. The V segment lost 5 bases and the J segment 2 bases; nucleotides outside the gene matches: 6. The CDR3 runs to 14 residues. Germline V gives CDR1 LGHNT, CDR2 FRNRAP. Study conclusions and caveats: Among long-lived donors, naive CD4+ cells were more numerous and diversity higher than in aged donors.

This clonotype came up a few times. Its antigen is still unknown. The same sample was also studied in work on T cells of mothers and their children.

Sequencing was performed on blood. The chain combines TRBV12-5 with TRBJ2-7, with 7 bases matching TRBD1. This TCR was sampled from a boy between 10 and 17 years old in good health. The CDR3 spells CASGPGTVAYEQYF. The CDR3 bases are TGTGCTAGTGGTCCCGGGACAGTGGCCTACGAGCAGTACTTC.